This TCR beta chain was found in a study of cytomegalovirus exposure and HLA in healthy donors. Study in general: Approximately 180 million T cells yielded 100 million or so unique TCR beta sequences, as an earlier analysis found.

Notes on this clone: Antigen specificity is unknown.

13 Jbeta primers and 60 Vbeta primers were used for the PCR. This table comes from immunoSEQ multiplex PCR, and its TCRdb copy is limited to in-frame clones, with some not included. The data contain around 200,000 clones, 70% of them singletons. The CDR3 totals 17 residues. The V end lost 1 base, the J end lost 3 bases, and 18 bases lay between the germline ends. Germline V gene lookup returns CDR1 SGHVS and CDR2 FNYEAQ. Study-wide results and caveats: In a later analysis, V- and J-gene trimming of beta chains associated with a DCLRE1C missense variant, replicated independently. A later analysis, which compared TCR beta chains of equal frequency, found the HLA-associated ones more clonally expanded.

The clonotype originates from a middle-aged man in good health and CMV-seropositive. The material sequenced was PBMCs. V gene TRBV7-6 combines with J gene TRBJ1-1; TRBD1 might be the D (5 bases). The CDR3: CASSLEAQGGRDTEAFF. The CDR3 nucleotides are TGTGCCAGCAGCTTAGAGGCGCAGGGAGGGAGGGACACTGAAGCTTTCTTT. The full variable domain, its missing parts supplied by reference TRBV7-6 and TRBJ1-1, is GAGVSQSPRYKVTKRGQDVALRCDPISGHVSLYWYRQALGQGPEFLTYFNYEAQQDKSGLPNDRFSAERPEGSISTLTIQRTEQRDSAMYRCASSLEAQGGRDTEAFFGQGTRLTVV.